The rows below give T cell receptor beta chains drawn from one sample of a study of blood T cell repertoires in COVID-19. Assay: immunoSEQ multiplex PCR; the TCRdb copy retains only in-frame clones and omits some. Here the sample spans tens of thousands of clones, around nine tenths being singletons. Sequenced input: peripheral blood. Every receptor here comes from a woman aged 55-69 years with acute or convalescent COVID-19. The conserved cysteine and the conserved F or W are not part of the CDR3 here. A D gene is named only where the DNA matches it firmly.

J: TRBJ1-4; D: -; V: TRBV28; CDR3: ASSWRGRNYNEKLF
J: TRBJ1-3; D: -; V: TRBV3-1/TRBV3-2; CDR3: ASSRGEGAGNTIY
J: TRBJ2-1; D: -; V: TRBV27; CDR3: ASSLIGRDVEQF
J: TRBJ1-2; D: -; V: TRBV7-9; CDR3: ASSFQNYGYT
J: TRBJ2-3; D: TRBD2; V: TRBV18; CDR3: ASSLRLAGGRTDTQY
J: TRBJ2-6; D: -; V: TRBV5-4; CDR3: ASSLPRDSGANVLT
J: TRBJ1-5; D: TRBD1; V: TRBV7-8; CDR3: ASSFDRAGNQPQH
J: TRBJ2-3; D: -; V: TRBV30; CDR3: AWSEDSVTDTQY
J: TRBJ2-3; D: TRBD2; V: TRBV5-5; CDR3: ASRSSGSAADTQY
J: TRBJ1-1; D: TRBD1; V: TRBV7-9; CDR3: ASSLGQGFEVAF
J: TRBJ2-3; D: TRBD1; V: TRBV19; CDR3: ASGLLGTGYTDTQY
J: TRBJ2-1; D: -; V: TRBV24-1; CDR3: ATSDWGSDEQF
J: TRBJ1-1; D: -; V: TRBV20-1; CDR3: EFQGNTEAF
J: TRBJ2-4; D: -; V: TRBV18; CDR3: ASSPYPGFGDKNIQY
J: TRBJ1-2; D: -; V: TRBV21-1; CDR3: ASSDDPVGPSGGYT
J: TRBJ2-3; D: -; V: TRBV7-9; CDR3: ASSPNIDTQY
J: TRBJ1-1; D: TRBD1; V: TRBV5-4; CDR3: ASSLTRTGNTEAF
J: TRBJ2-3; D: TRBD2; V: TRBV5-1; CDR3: ASSLGLAGGVDTQY
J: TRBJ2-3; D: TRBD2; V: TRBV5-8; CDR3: ASSSLVAGGRTDTQY
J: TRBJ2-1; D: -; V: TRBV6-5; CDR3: ASSWAAGVGEQF
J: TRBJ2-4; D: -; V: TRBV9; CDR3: ASSVEMGSKNIQY
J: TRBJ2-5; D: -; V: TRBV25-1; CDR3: ASSKLQGAWGQETQY
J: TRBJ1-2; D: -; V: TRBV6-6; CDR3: ASSYSTKKQHDGYT
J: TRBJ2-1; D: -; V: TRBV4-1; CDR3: ASSQEGGADEQF
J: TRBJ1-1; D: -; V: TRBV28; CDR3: ASSLFYRVNTEAF
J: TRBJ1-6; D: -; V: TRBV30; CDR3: AWSGGKDSSYNSPLH
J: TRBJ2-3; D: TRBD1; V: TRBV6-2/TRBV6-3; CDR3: ASSPGTGTDTQY
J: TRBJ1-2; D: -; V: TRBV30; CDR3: AWSRNRVLFYGYT
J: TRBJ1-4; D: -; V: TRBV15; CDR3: ATKRDREKLF